The present entry profiles one TCR beta chain with its context. Investigators amplified TCR beta CDR3 regions from RNA transcripts. First-round RT-PCR employed HTBI primers, with a second-round multiplex PCR after it. TCRdb re-called the multiplex PCR reads with MiXCR, one entry per CDR3 protein. This table holds 150,000 or so distinct CDR3 sequences, more than 30% found once. The data derive from a study of Graves' ophthalmopathy and Graves' hyperthyroidism. The CDR3 runs 16 residues. CDR1 and CDR2 (germline): MNHEY, SMNVEV (reference sequence). V lost 6 bases and J lost 5, with 22 bases in between. This sequence originates from a woman in her forties with Graves' ophthalmopathy. The gene calls are TRBV27 and TRBJ2-5; possible D gene TRBD1, 6 bases. Material: peripheral blood. CDR3 residues: CASSQWAGVVAETQYF. The CDR3 nucleotides are TGTGCCAGCAGCCAATGGGCAGGGGTGGTAGCTGAGACCCAGTACTTC.